The rows below give T cell receptor beta chains drawn from one sample of a study of response to subunit inactivated influenza vaccine. Using its own MiXCR run on the RT-PCR reads, TCRdb lists one record per CDR3 protein. Here the sample spans around 490,000 distinct CDR3 sequences, less than 8% being singletons. Here the sequenced sample was PBMCs from blood, taken less than 30 months after vaccination. These receptors were obtained from a man aged 50-75 years who received an inactivated influenza vaccine. CDR3s include the opening cysteine and the closing phenylalanine or tryptophan. D genes are given only for firm matches. Only part of the rows carry a size: once, few, many, or a class if the clone is expanded.

TRBD1,.,TRBV7-2,TRBJ2-7,CASSLVDRDSYEQYF,TGTGCCAGCAGCTTAGTGGACAGGGACTCCTACGAGCAGTACTTC
.,.,TRBV19,TRBJ2-1,CASSMFRKEQFF,TGTGCCAGTAGTATGTTCCGGAAAGAGCAGTTCTTC
.,.,TRBV12-2,TRBJ2-7,CARQIVGGREQYF,TGTGCAAGGCAAATAGTGGGGGGTAGAGAGCAGTACTTC
TRBD2,.,TRBV6-2/TRBV6-3,TRBJ2-1,CASSLGLAGGFYNEQFF,TGTGCCAGCAGCTTAGGACTAGCGGGAGGTTTCTACAATGAGCAGTTCTTC
TRBD1,.,TRBV2,TRBJ1-4,CASRWGTGDEKLFF,TGTGCCAGCCGGTGGGGGACAGGCGACGAAAAACTGTTTTTT
.,many,TRBV14,TRBJ2-2,CASSQTFLRRGTGELFF,TGTGCCAGCAGCCAGACCTTTTTAAGGAGGGGCACCGGGGAGCTGTTTTTT
TRBD2,.,TRBV7-9,TRBJ2-7,CASSKTSSHYEQYF,TGTGCCAGCAGCAAGACTAGCAGTCACTACGAGCAGTACTTC
.,few,TRBV6-5,TRBJ1-5,CASSYGRQGNQPQHF,TGTGCCAGCAGTTACGGCCGACAGGGCAATCAGCCCCAGCATTTT
TRBD1,.,TRBV12-3/TRBV12-4,TRBJ1-2,CASTRGQGDGYTF,TGTGCCAGCACCAGAGGACAGGGGGATGGCTACACCTTC
.,.,TRBV12-3/TRBV12-4,TRBJ2-7,CASSFGRLNYEQYF,TGTGCCAGCAGTTTTGGCCGGCTGAACTACGAGCAGTACTTC
.,.,TRBV10-3,TRBJ2-1,CAISESTWYNEQFF,TGTGCCATCAGTGAGTCTACATGGTACAATGAGCAGTTCTTC
.,few,TRBV5-6,TRBJ2-2,CASSLIGDTGELFF,TGTGCCAGCAGCTTGATAGGGGACACCGGGGAGCTGTTTTTT
TRBD1,few,TRBV6-2/TRBV6-3,TRBJ2-7,CASSPRQGATYEQYF,TGTGCCAGCAGTCCAAGACAGGGGGCAACGTACGAGCAGTACTTC
.,.,TRBV2,TRBJ2-3,CASSERISTDTQYF,TGTGCCAGCAGTGAACGGATTAGCACAGATACGCAGTATTTT
TRBD2,.,TRBV20-1,TRBJ2-1,CSAQRGSYNEQFF,TGCAGTGCCCAGCGGGGCTCCTACAATGAGCAGTTCTTC
TRBD1,few,TRBV10-3,TRBJ1-6,CAISSPDRWNSPLHF,TGTGCCATCAGTTCCCCGGACAGGTGGAATTCACCCCTCCACTTT
.,.,TRBV12-3/TRBV12-4,TRBJ1-2,CASSPTVHGGYTF,TGTGCCAGCAGCCCGACAGTCCACGGGGGCTACACCTTC
.,few,TRBV5-6,TRBJ2-3,CASSWSRDTQYF,TGTGCCAGCAGCTGGTCGAGAGATACGCAGTATTTT
.,.,TRBV4-2,TRBJ1-5,CASSQDHVRGNQPQHF,TGTGCCAGCAGCCAAGATCACGTGCGGGGAAATCAGCCCCAGCATTTT
.,many,TRBV12-5,TRBJ2-2,CASGFFQGNTGELFF,TGTGCTAGTGGTTTTTTCCAGGGAAATACCGGGGAGCTGTTTTTT
TRBD1,many,TRBV4-3,TRBJ2-3,CASSQVTGGTDTQYF,TGCGCCAGCAGCCAAGTCACAGGGGGCACAGATACGCAGTATTTT
.,few,TRBV4-1,TRBJ1-1,CASSQEMGRTEAFF,TGCGCCAGCAGCCAAGAGATGGGTAGAACTGAAGCTTTCTTT
TRBD1,many,TRBV9,TRBJ1-2,CASSVEPTGGEDYGYTF,TGTGCCAGCAGCGTAGAACCCACAGGGGGCGAAGACTATGGCTACACCTTC
.,many,TRBV5-1,TRBJ2-3,CASSLSSGTDTQYF,TGCGCCAGCAGCTTGAGTAGCGGCACAGATACGCAGTATTTT
TRBD2,many,TRBV7-6,TRBJ2-3,CASSLSTSGTDTQYF,TGTGCCAGCAGCTTAAGTACTAGCGGCACAGATACGCAGTATTTT
.,.,TRBV3-1,TRBJ2-7,CASSRKTDSWGDEQYF,TGTGCCAGCAGCCGAAAGACAGACTCCTGGGGTGACGAGCAGTACTTC
TRBD1,few,TRBV14,TRBJ2-7,CASSQVTGVEQYF,TGTGCCAGCAGCCAAGTGACAGGGGTCGAGCAGTACTTC
TRBD2,.,TRBV20-1,TRBJ2-7,CSAPERGRIYEQYF,TGCAGTGCCCCCGAGCGGGGTCGAATTTACGAGCAGTACTTC
.,few,TRBV20-1,TRBJ2-7,CSARLSTDSYEQYF,TGCAGTGCTAGACTATCGACGGATTCCTACGAGCAGTACTTC
TRBD1,many,TRBV2,TRBJ2-4,CASRLTGRNIQYF,TGTGCCAGCAGATTGACAGGGAGAAACATTCAGTACTTC
TRBD2,few,TRBV15,TRBJ2-5,CATSRDLGLTQETQYF,TGTGCCACCAGCAGAGACCTGGGACTAACCCAAGAGACCCAGTACTTC
.,.,TRBV5-1,TRBJ1-2,CASSLVTGPTYGYTF,TGCGCCAGCAGCTTGGTCACAGGGCCAACGTATGGCTACACCTTC
TRBD2,.,TRBV7-2,TRBJ2-4,CASSFGGSVFNIQYF,TGTGCCAGCAGTTTTGGCGGGAGTGTTTTTAACATTCAGTACTTC
TRBD2,.,TRBV24-1,TRBJ2-5,CATSDYSGSGQVTQYF,TGTGCCACCAGTGACTATAGCGGGAGCGGACAGGTGACCCAGTACTTC
.,.,TRBV2,TRBJ2-7,CASSEFEYEQYF,TGTGCCAGCAGTGAATTCGAATACGAGCAGTACTTC